One and the same sample provided the 28 T cell receptor beta chains below, sequenced in a study of blood T cell repertoires in COVID-19. Using immunoSEQ multiplex PCR, the repertoire was profiled, and TCRdb retains in-frame clones only, with some absent. The table includes around 42,000 clones, around four fifths detected once. The specimen was peripheral blood. These receptors were collected from an elderly woman with acute or convalescent COVID-19.

The rearrangement joins TRBV12-3 or TRBV12-4 to TRBJ2-3, with D perhaps matching TRBD2 (6 bases). Trimming shortened V by 5 bases and J by 6 bases, and 12 bases separated the two germline ends. CDR3 size: 13 residues. The CDR3 region has the DNA TGTGCCAGCAGTGGGACTCGGGCGGATACGCAGTATTTT. This sequence encodes CASSGTRADTQYF.

This chain's CDR3 is CASSQDDRQPQHF. The CDR3 DNA follows: TGTGCCAGCAGCCAAGATGACAGGCAGCCCCAGCATTTT. The genes are TRBV3-1 (or the pseudogene TRBV3-2) and TRBJ1-5; D perhaps matches TRBD1 (6 bases). V dropped 0 bases and J dropped 7 bases, with 7 bases sitting between them. The CDR3 is 13 amino acids. CDR1 and CDR2 from the germline V gene are LGHDT and YNNKEL (reference sequence).

The chain links TRBV5-1 to TRBJ2-5; weak D call: TRBD1 (6 bases). Germline assignment: CDR1 SGHRS and CDR2 YFSETQ. V was clipped by 0 bases and J by 3 bases, with 12 bases between them. The CDR3 has 15 amino acids. CDR3 bases: TGCGCCAGCAGCTTGGAGGGGGTCGGGGAAGAGACCCAGTACTTC. Translated, it gives CASSLEGVGEETQYF.

V usage is TRBV5-6 and J usage is TRBJ1-2; 8 bases align to TRBD1. This CDR3 has 17 amino acids. Germline values: CDR1 SGHDT, CDR2 YYEEEE. The trim removed 1 base at V and 2 bases at J, leaving 10 bases unmatched. CDR3 amino acids: CASSLRGQGSKNYGYTF. Here the CDR3 DNA reads TGTGCCAGCAGCTTGAGAGGACAGGGCTCTAAGAACTATGGCTACACCTTC.

With regard to this clone: At one end, the junction sequence differs from germline, possibly due to a read error. The chain carries TRBV4-2 and TRBJ1-5, with D tentatively TRBD1 (5 bases). Germline V lookup: CDR1 LGHNA, CDR2 YNFKEQ. The length of the CDR3 is 13 residues. The CDR3 here is CASSQDLGQGNYF. CDR3 coding DNA: TGTGCCAGCAGCCAAGATCTCGGACAAGGGAACTATTTT.

The gene calls are TRBV7-8 and TRBJ2-2; no clear D gene. The germline V gene has CDR1 SGHVS and CDR2 FQNEAQ. Trimming removed 1 base from V and 4 bases from J, with 4 bases in between. The CDR3 sequence is 13 residues long. CDR3 nucleotide sequence: TGTGCCAGCAGCTTAGTCAGCACCGGGGAGCTGTTTTTT. Its protein is CASSLVSTGELFF.

This chain connects TRBV9 to TRBJ2-5; 9 nucleotides align to TRBD2. The CDR3 is 15 residues long. J gave up 5 bases and V 4 bases, and 9 bases lay outside the gene matches. Germline assignment: CDR1 SGDLS and CDR2 YYNGEE. The CDR3 nucleotides read TGTGCCAGCAGCCCGGCAGCGGGGGGACGGGAGACCCAGTACTTC. Encoded protein: CASSPAAGGRETQYF.

The chain couples TRBV29-1 to TRBJ2-7; 9 bases match TRBD1. Germline loops: CDR1 SQVTM, CDR2 ANQGSEA. This CDR3 spans 11 amino acids. J gave up 6 bases and V 5 bases, and 2 bases lay outside the gene matches. The CDR3 sequence: CSVRQGGEQYF. The DNA of the CDR3 is TGCAGCGTTCGACAGGGGGGCGAGCAGTACTTC.

V is TRBV6-5 and J is TRBJ1-2; D might be TRBD1 (6 bases). V was cut by 6 bases and J by 4 bases, with 12 bases left in between. The V gene's germline CDR1 is MNHEY and CDR2 SVGAGI. CDR3 length equals 13 residues. The CDR3 nucleotides are TGTGCCAGCAGGACAACAGGGTTCTATGGCTACACCTTC. Encoded protein: CASRTTGFYGYTF.

This chain links TRBV11-3 with TRBJ1-3, with 8 positions matching TRBD1. The CDR3 totals 15 residues. The junction had 8 bases not matched to a gene; V was cut back by 5 bases and J by 5 bases. Germline values: CDR1 SGHNT, CDR2 YENEEA. CDR3 DNA sequence: TGTGCCAGCAGCCTACCTGGGACAGGAAGAAACACCATATATTTT. This codes for CASSLPGTGRNTIYF. Complete variable domain (other parts from reference TRBV11-3 and TRBJ1-3): EAGVVQSPRYKIIEKKQPVAFWCNPISGHNTLYWYLQNLGQGPELLIRYENEEAVDDSQLPKDRFSAERLKGVDSTLKIQPAELGDSAVYLCASSLPGTGRNTIYFGEGSWLTVV.

This chain joins TRBV5-8 and TRBJ2-3; D possibly corresponds to TRBD2 (6 bases). V dropped 0 bases and J dropped 5 bases, with 10 bases sitting between them. The CDR3 sequence is 14 residues long. Per the germline V gene, CDR1 is SGHTS and CDR2 is YDEGEE. Here the CDR3 reads CASSLALGGDTQYF. The CDR3 nucleotides read TGTGCCAGCAGCTTGGCACTGGGGGGAGATACGCAGTATTTT.

The chain uses TRBV7-2 and TRBJ2-1; 7 positions match TRBD1. Germline V gives CDR1 SGHTA, CDR2 FQGNSA. V lost 6 bases and J lost 3; bases outside the gene matches: 8. There are 15 residues in the CDR3. CDR3 DNA: TGTGCCAGCAGACGAACGGGACAGAACTACAATGAGCAGTTCTTC. This encodes CASRRTGQNYNEQFF.

V usage is TRBV7-9 and J usage is TRBJ1-1, with D hard to call. This CDR3 is 16 amino acids long. Germline V CDR1 and CDR2: SEHNR, FQNEAQ (reference sequence). The V gene lost 2 bases and the J gene lost 4 bases, with 17 bases spanning the gap. CDR3 amino acids: CASSLSGPTLGTEAFF. In DNA form, the CDR3 reads TGTGCCAGCAGCTTAAGCGGCCCGACCTTGGGCACTGAAGCTTTCTTT.

This clone was seen a single time. V and J are TRBV24-1 and TRBJ1-1; maybe TRBD1 (5 bases). CDR1 and CDR2 (germline): KGHDR, SFDVKD. CDR3 length equals 12 residues. Deletions cut 1 base from V and 11 bases from J, with 10 bases between. The CDR3 sequence: CATSDFGGRAFF. In DNA form, the CDR3 reads TGTGCCACCAGTGATTTCGGGGGAAGGGCTTTCTTT.

The chain couples TRBV15 to TRBJ2-1; 7 bases are a match to TRBD2. The CDR3 loop spans 16 amino acids. The V segment lost 0 bases and the J segment 0 bases; nucleotides outside the gene matches: 2. The V gene's germline CDR1 is LNHNV and CDR2 YYDKDF (reference sequence). The CDR3 loop reads CATSRDRGGSYNEQFF. The CDR3, as DNA: TGTGCCACCAGCAGAGATCGCGGGGGCTCCTACAATGAGCAGTTCTTC.

This clone showed up just once. The V gene is TRBV5-1, the J gene TRBJ2-3; TRBD2 might be the D (6 bases). The CDR3 consists of 13 residues. The V end was cut by 1 base, the J end by 6 bases, with 9 bases between. Per germline, CDR1 SGHRS and CDR2 YFSETQ. CDR3 in amino acids: CASSLPSEDTQYF. CDR3 nucleotide sequence: TGCGCCAGCAGCTTGCCTAGCGAGGATACGCAGTATTTT.

The V gene is TRBV4-1, the J gene TRBJ2-5; D gene ambiguous. The ends were cut back, 0 bases at V and 0 bases at J, with 14 bases in the middle. The CDR3 length is 17 residues. CDR1 and CDR2 from the germline V gene are MGHRA and YSYEKL. As DNA, the CDR3 is TGCGCCAGCAGCCAAGATACGAGCCGTTCTTACCAAGAGACCCAGTACTTC. Protein product: CASSQDTSRSYQETQYF.

The J gene is TRBJ1-3, the V gene TRBV6-5; unclear D gene. The ends were cut back, 2 bases at V and 4 bases at J, with 12 bases in the middle. Looked up from germline, CDR1 is MNHEY and CDR2 is SVGAGI. The length of the CDR3 is 15 residues. CDR3 region: CASSYRHAGGNTIYF. The CDR3 nucleotides read TGTGCCAGCAGTTACCGGCACGCGGGGGGAAACACCATATATTTT.

The V gene is TRBV19, the J gene TRBJ1-5; 8 bases map to TRBD1. Trimming at V came to 3 bases and at J to 2 bases, leaving 0 bases not matched to a gene. The CDR3 totals 14 residues. CDR1 and CDR2 (germline): LNHDA, SQIVND (reference sequence). In DNA, the CDR3 is TGTGCCAGTAGTATGGGACAGGGCAATCAGCCCCAGCATTTT. It codes for CASSMGQGNQPQHF.

In its sample, this clone was seen a few times. J is TRBJ2-7 and V is TRBV6-5; D is possibly TRBD2 (6 bases). Trimming took off 9 bases at V and 5 bases at J, with 20 bases between the two ends. The CDR3 is made up of 14 amino acids. Germline values: CDR1 MNHEY, CDR2 SVGAGI. The CDR3 region is CASGAGRRTHEQYF. The CDR3 DNA is TGTGCCAGTGGGGCGGGGAGGAGGACACACGAGCAGTACTTC.

This chain joins TRBV27 and TRBJ1-5; a possible D gene is TRBD1 (6 bases). CDR1 is MNHEY, CDR2 SMNVEV, per germline (reference sequence). Trimming shortened V by 4 bases and J by 3 bases, and 13 bases separated the two germline ends. There are 15 residues in the CDR3. The CDR3 coding sequence is TGTGCCAGCAGTTATCGGACAGTTATCAATCAGCCCCAGCATTTT. Amino acid sequence: CASSYRTVINQPQHF.

V usage is TRBV6-1 and J usage is TRBJ1-6; 9 bases align to TRBD1. Trimming at V came to 3 bases and at J to 10 bases, leaving 4 bases not matched to a gene. Germline loops: CDR1 MNHNS, CDR2 SASEGT. The CDR3 contains 14 residues. Written as DNA, the CDR3 is TGTGCCAGCAGTGACCGGGACAGGGAATCACCCCTCCACTTT. Amino acids: CASSDRDRESPLHF.

The V and J genes are TRBV11-2 and TRBJ1-1, with 7 bases lining up with TRBD1. Trimming cost V 5 bases and J 0 bases; bases outside gene matches: 6. The germline CDR1 and CDR2 sequences are SGHAT and FQNNGV. The CDR3 consists of 15 residues. Written as DNA, the CDR3 is TGTGCCAGCAGCCCAGGACAGGTCATGAACACTGAAGCTTTCTTT. Translation gives CASSPGQVMNTEAFF.

The rearrangement uses TRBV5-4 and TRBJ1-1; D gene ambiguous. The CDR3 covers 13 residues. Trimming stripped 3 bases from V and 0 bases from J, with 6 bases between. CDR1 and CDR2 (germline): SGHNT, YYREEE (reference sequence). CDR3 DNA sequence: TGTGCCAGCAGCTCCCAGGTGAACACTGAAGCTTTCTTT. Its translation is CASSSQVNTEAFF.

The rearrangement links TRBV4-1 to TRBJ1-4; 8 bases agree with TRBD1. The CDR3 totals 16 residues. Per the germline V gene, CDR1 is MGHRA and CDR2 is YSYEKL. J lost 4 bases, V lost 1 base, and 5 bases had no gene match. The CDR3, as DNA: TGCGCCAGCAGCCAAGCAGGGGGCGCCCATAATGAAAAACTGTTTTTT. Translating it yields CASSQAGGAHNEKLFF.

The chain has TRBV29-1 and TRBJ1-1; unclear D gene. Germline V lookup: CDR1 SQVTM, CDR2 ANQGSEA. This CDR3 region has 15 residues. Deletions cut 6 bases from V and 4 bases from J, with 21 bases between. DNA for the CDR3: TGCAGCGTGGCCACCGTGAAGGGAGGAATCACTGAAGCTTTCTTT. It yields the protein CSVATVKGGITEAFF.

The CDR3 spells CASSPGQGGSNQPQHF. The CDR3 DNA reads TGTGCCAGCTCACCCGGACAGGGGGGATCCAATCAGCCCCAGCATTTT. The chain carries TRBV18 and TRBJ1-5; 10 nucleotides match TRBD1. This CDR3 comprises 16 residues. The germline gives CDR1 KGHSH, CDR2 LQKENI. Germline trimming cut 3 bases from V and 3 bases from J; bases unmatched to any gene: 5.

V is TRBV12-3 or TRBV12-4 and J is TRBJ2-2; D not resolved. V lost 6 bases to trimming and J lost 7 bases, with 6 bases between them. The length of the CDR3 is 11 residues. Here the CDR3 DNA reads TGTGCCAGCAGGACGGGCGGGGAGCTGTTTTTT. Translating it yields CASRTGGELFF.